Presented here are 28 T cell receptor beta chains from one specimen sequenced in a study of shared clonotypes between healthy human individuals. Libraries were prepared by immunoSEQ multiplex PCR; TCRdb keeps only in-frame clonotypes and omits some of them. Here the sample spans over a million clones, approximately 78% being singletons. The sample was memory CD4+ T cells from PBMCs. The subset denotes: CD45RA-negative fraction. Receptors were obtained from a man younger than 35 in good health. Some clones in this sample may be carry-over from other donors' samples.

This chain links TRBV11-2 with TRBJ2-7; 8 bases fit TRBD2. The germline gives CDR1 SGHAT, CDR2 FQNNGV. There are 14 residues in the CDR3. The V and J ends lost 5 bases and 0 bases, in that order; junction bases with no gene match: 3. CDR3: CASSPGLASYEQYF. In DNA, the CDR3 is TGTGCCAGCAGCCCAGGACTAGCCTCCTACGAGCAGTACTTC. The full variable domain, with the rest looked up from reference TRBV11-2 and TRBJ2-7, is EAGVAQSPRYKIIEKRQSVAFWCNPISGHATLYWYQQILGQGPKLLIQFQNNGVVDDSQLPKDRFSAERLKGVDSTLKIQPAKLEDSAVYLCASSPGLASYEQYFGPGTRLTVT.

This rearrangement joins TRBV29-1 to TRBJ1-2; TRBD1 is a possible D gene (5 bases). There are 13 residues in the CDR3. Per the germline V gene, CDR1 is SQVTM and CDR2 is ANQGSEA. V lost 0 bases and J 5 bases, leaving 10 bases between the germline ends. CDR3 bases: TGCAGCGTTGAAGATAAGGGACGATATGGCTACACCTTC. It is translated as CSVEDKGRYGYTF.

This sequence joins TRBV5-1 and TRBJ2-1, with D maybe TRBD2 (6 bases). Per the germline V gene, CDR1 is SGHRS and CDR2 is YFSETQ. V gave up 4 bases and J gave up 8 bases, with 19 bases separating them. This CDR3 has 15 residues. CDR3: CASSPLDGRGHEQFF. The CDR3 DNA reads TGCGCCAGCAGCCCACTCGACGGGAGAGGTCATGAGCAGTTCTTC.

This chain links TRBV2 with TRBJ1-5; TRBD1 might be the D (5 bases). The CDR3 runs 13 residues. CDR1 and CDR2 (germline): SNHLY, FYNNEI. V was cut by 4 bases and J by 2 bases, with 6 bases left in between. The CDR3 is CASSARGNQPQHF. CDR3 coding DNA: TGTGCCAGCAGTGCCAGGGGCAATCAGCCCCAGCATTTT.

In the case of this clone: Different DNA sequences within this sample yield the same CDR3. This rearrangement joins TRBV10-3 to TRBJ1-1; 8 nucleotides match TRBD1. Germline-derived CDR1 and CDR2 are ENHRY and SYGVKD. Trimming removed 8 bases from V and 5 bases from J; junction bases left unmatched: 7. This CDR3 comprises 13 residues. This CDR3 reads CAISGQGNTEAFF. DNA for the CDR3: TGTGCCATCTCCGGACAGGGAAATACTGAAGCTTTCTTT.

The chain carries TRBV10-3 and TRBJ1-4, with D maybe TRBD1 (6 bases). Trimming cost V 6 bases and J 3 bases, with 11 bases left between them. The V gene's germline CDR1 is ENHRY and CDR2 SYGVKD. The CDR3 length is 14 residues. The CDR3 DNA reads TGTGCCATCAGCCAGGGGCCGGCTAATGAAAAACTGTTTTTT. The encoded protein is CAISQGPANEKLFF.

This clone was counted a few times. V is TRBV28 and J is TRBJ2-7; TRBD2 matches 11 bases. The CDR3 runs 15 residues. J lost 6 bases, V lost 7 bases, and 11 bases had no gene match. Per germline, CDR1 MDHEN and CDR2 SYDVKM. The CDR3 sequence: CASTPPGTSGFEQYF. CDR3 nucleotides: TGTGCCAGCACCCCCCCCGGGACTAGCGGCTTCGAGCAGTACTTC.

This chain connects TRBV6-1 to TRBJ2-3, with D maybe TRBD2 (7 bases). CDR1 is MNHNS and CDR2 is SASEGT in the germline V gene. The V end was cut by 8 bases, the J end by 6 bases, with 18 bases between. The CDR3 loop spans 14 amino acids. The CDR3 coding sequence is TGTGCCAGCCTGAAGGGGGGGCCTGCGGATACGCAGTATTTT. Translation: CASLKGGPADTQYF.

This clone was picked up many times. V gene TRBV7-9 combines with J gene TRBJ1-2, with D unclear. The CDR3 has 13 amino acids. V lost 3 bases to trimming and J lost 2 bases, with 7 bases between them. In germline, CDR1 is SEHNR, CDR2 FQNEAQ (reference sequence). CDR3 bases: TGTGCCAGCAGCTTCTCCGGAAACTATGGCTACACCTTC. Residues: CASSFSGNYGYTF.

The chain employs TRBV20-1 and TRBJ1-4; D remains unclear. Germline CDR1 reads DFQATT; CDR2 reads SNEGSKA (reference sequence). The CDR3 extends over 11 amino acids. V was pared by 3 bases and J by 5 bases, with 4 bases between. The CDR3 loop is CSARTNEKLFF. CDR3 coding DNA: TGCAGTGCTAGGACCAATGAAAAACTGTTTTTT.

The J gene is TRBJ2-7, the V gene TRBV28; no definite D call. V lost 6 bases to trimming and J lost 2 bases, with 14 bases between them. The CDR3 spans 14 residues. Germline V gives CDR1 MDHEN, CDR2 SYDVKM. CDR3 nucleotides: TGTGCCAGCAGCGACCCAGACCCTACCTACGAGCAGTACTTC. Translated: CASSDPDPTYEQYF.

The rearrangement joins TRBV7-9 to TRBJ1-2, with D uncertain. CDR1 and CDR2 (germline): SEHNR, FQNEAQ (reference sequence). The CDR3 totals 12 residues. Trimming cost V 0 bases and J 8 bases, with 7 bases left between them. In nucleotides, the CDR3 is TGTGCCAGCAGCTTAGCCGGGGAGGGCTACACCTTC. As protein: CASSLAGEGYTF.

The chain uses TRBV7-9 and TRBJ2-3; 7 bases are a match to TRBD2. Germline CDR1 reads SEHNR; CDR2 reads FQNEAQ (reference sequence). Trimming cost V 2 bases and J 2 bases; bases outside gene matches: 10. The CDR3 spans 17 residues. The CDR3 is CASSLLIASGFTDTQYF. DNA of the CDR3: TGTGCCAGCAGCTTATTAATCGCTAGCGGATTCACAGATACGCAGTATTTT.

The genes are TRBV7-2 and TRBJ2-5, with TRBD2 identical over 15 bases. Germline V gene sequence: CDR1 SGHTA, CDR2 FQGNSA. CDR3 length equals 16 residues. V lost 5 bases, J lost 5 bases, and 6 bases stayed unmatched. DNA of the CDR3: TGTGCCAGCAGCAGGACTAGCGGGAGGGCCTTTGAGACCCAGTACTTC. Encoded protein: CASSRTSGRAFETQYF.

The rearrangement links TRBV11-2 to TRBJ2-1, with 10 nucleotides matching TRBD1. Germline CDR1 and CDR2: SGHAT and FQNNGV. The CDR3 has 15 residues. Trimming at V came to 5 bases and at J to 2 bases, leaving 3 bases not matched to a gene. The CDR3 is CASSPGQGPYNEQFF. CDR3 DNA: TGTGCCAGCAGCCCGGGACAGGGGCCCTACAATGAGCAGTTCTTC.

This clone was seen just once. This chain uses TRBV29-1 with TRBJ2-5; D unresolved. The length of the CDR3 is 14 residues. Trimming took 0 bases from V and 0 from J, leaving 8 bases between them. Germline values: CDR1 SQVTM, CDR2 ANQGSEA. CDR3 sequence reads: CSVEEGRDQETQYF. As DNA, the CDR3 is TGCAGCGTTGAAGAGGGCCGGGACCAAGAGACCCAGTACTTC.

This clone was found once. The genes are TRBV4-1 and TRBJ1-5; 9 bases align to TRBD1. Unmatched junction bases numbered 4, after V lost 4 bases and J lost 3 bases. The CDR3 loop spans 15 amino acids. Germline V gene sequence: CDR1 MGHRA, CDR2 YSYEKL. Here the CDR3 reads CASSPQGANNQPQHF. The DNA of the CDR3 is TGCGCCAGCAGCCCACAGGGGGCTAACAATCAGCCCCAGCATTTT.

The V call is TRBV5-1, the J call TRBJ2-7; D gene unclear. CDR1 SGHRS and CDR2 YFSETQ come from the germline V gene. The germline V and J ends were trimmed by 3 bases and 6 bases, with 19 bases remaining between them. This CDR3 has 15 amino acids. The CDR3 reads CASSSAGGGPTEQYF. For the CDR3, the DNA is TGCGCCAGCAGCTCAGCTGGTGGCGGACCGACCGAGCAGTACTTC. Variable domain in full (rest from reference TRBV5-1 and TRBJ2-7): KAGVTQTPRYLIKTRGQQVTLSCSPISGHRSVSWYQQTPGQGLQFLFEYFSETQRNKGNFPGRFSGRQFSNSRSEMNVSTLELGDSALYLCASSSAGGGPTEQYFGPGTRLTVT.

This chain links TRBV5-1 with TRBJ2-5; no clear D gene. The length of the CDR3 is 10 residues. V gave up 5 bases and J gave up 5 bases, with 4 bases separating them. The germline gives CDR1 SGHRS, CDR2 YFSETQ. The CDR3 nucleotides read TGCGCCAGCAGTCATGAGACCCAGTACTTC. This encodes CASSHETQYF. The complete variable domain, with remaining parts taken from reference TRBV5-1 and TRBJ2-5, reads KAGVTQTPRYLIKTRGQQVTLSCSPISGHRSVSWYQQTPGQGLQFLFEYFSETQRNKGNFPGRFSGRQFSNSRSEMNVSTLELGDSALYLCASSHETQYFGPGTRLLVL.

The chain recombines TRBV29-1 with TRBJ1-4; D unresolved. Germline values: CDR1 SQVTM, CDR2 ANQGSEA. V shed 7 bases and J shed 0 bases, with 6 bases lying between them. The CDR3 runs to 12 residues. CDR3 region: CSGYATNEKLFF. CDR3 in DNA: TGCAGCGGATATGCAACTAATGAAAAACTGTTTTTT. The full variable domain, in which reference TRBV29-1 and TRBJ1-4 provide the parts outside the CDR3, is SAVISQKPSRDICQRGTSLTIQCQVDSQVTMMFWYRQQPGQSLTLIATANQGSEATYESGFVIDKFPISRPNLTFSTLTVSNMSPEDSSIYLCSGYATNEKLFFGSGTQLSVL.

The gene calls are TRBV7-2 and TRBJ1-2; TRBD1 is a possible D gene (6 bases). V lost 4 bases to trimming and J lost 7 bases, with 16 bases between them. Germline V gene data show CDR1 as SGHTA and CDR2 as FQGNSA. The CDR3 loop spans 14 amino acids. The CDR3 nucleotides read TGTGCCAGCAGCTCTACGCAGGGGAGAGGTGGCTACACCTTC. This sequence encodes CASSSTQGRGGYTF.

The chain has TRBV7-6 and TRBJ1-1; D may be TRBD1 (5 bases). The V end lost 5 bases, the J end lost 1 base, and 8 bases lay between the germline ends. The CDR3 covers 13 residues. From germline, CDR1 is SGHVS and CDR2 FNYEAQ. The CDR3 DNA follows: TGTGCCAGCAGCCTAGGGGCGAACACTGAAGCTTTCTTT. It translates to CASSLGANTEAFF.

The chain recombines TRBV2 with TRBJ1-2, with a tentative D call TRBD1 (5 bases). Trimming removed 4 bases from V and 7 bases from J, with 16 bases in between. Germline V gives CDR1 SNHLY, CDR2 FYNNEI. The length of the CDR3 is 14 residues. CDR3 amino acids: CASSGVGARSGYTF. In DNA, the CDR3 is TGTGCCAGCAGTGGGGTAGGGGCGAGGAGTGGCTACACCTTC.

Turning to this clone: With a much larger clone just one base away, this may be a read error. V and J are TRBV6-5 and TRBJ1-5; D ambiguous. This CDR3 has 13 amino acids. CDR1 is MNHEY and CDR2 is SVGAGI in the germline V gene. Trimming left V 2 bases short and J 2 bases short, with 4 bases between. CDR3 bases: TGTGCCAGCAGTTACAATGGCAATCAGCCCCAGCATTTT. Its protein product is CASSYNGNQPQHF.

J is TRBJ1-5 and V is TRBV5-8; possible D gene TRBD1, 6 bases. With 0 bases removed from V and 5 bases from J, the gap between germline ends came to 12 bases. The germline V gene has CDR1 SGHTS and CDR2 YDEGEE. The CDR3 extends over 15 amino acids. The CDR3 nucleotides read TGTGCCAGCAGCTTGGCCTGGAAGGGGGATCAGCCCCAGCATTTT. Translation: CASSLAWKGDQPQHF.

The chain uses TRBV28 and TRBJ2-1, with a possible D match to TRBD2 (6 bases). Germline assignment: CDR1 MDHEN and CDR2 SYDVKM. This CDR3 spans 16 amino acids. Trimming removed 1 base at V and 4 bases at J, with 14 bases between. The CDR3 reads CASSLFGGGRYNEQFF. The CDR3, as DNA: TGTGCCAGCAGTTTATTCGGGGGAGGAAGGTACAATGAGCAGTTCTTC.

This clone was recorded at least ten times. The CDR3 region has the DNA TGTGCCAGCAGCCCCGTCGGTTTGGGGGGAGAGCAGTTCTTC. This gives the protein CASSPVGLGGEQFF. This rearrangement joins TRBV11-1 to TRBJ2-1; D may be TRBD2 (6 bases). The CDR3 has 14 amino acids. CDR1 and CDR2 (germline): SGHAT, FQDESV (reference sequence). The V gene lost 5 bases and the J gene lost 10 bases, with 18 bases spanning the gap.

The chain has TRBV4-2 and TRBJ1-4; 9 bases are a match to TRBD1. The CDR3 totals 16 residues. The J segment lost 6 bases and the V segment lost 3 bases, leaving 8 bases of the junction unmatched. Germline V CDR1 and CDR2: LGHNA, YNFKEQ. CDR3 sequence reads: CASSQSGTGSHEKLFF. DNA of the CDR3: TGTGCCAGCAGCCAGTCCGGGACAGGGTCACATGAAAAACTGTTTTTT.